A selection of T cell receptor beta chains follows, all from one sample in a study of response to subunit inactivated influenza vaccine. Each CDR3 protein is one row after TCRdb ran MiXCR on the RT-PCR reads. In the table there are around 540,000 distinct CDR3 sequences, 10% to 15% of which are singletons. Sequenced material: PBMCs from blood, taken on the day of vaccination. Every receptor here comes from a man in his forties or fifties who received an inactivated influenza vaccine. CDR3s include the opening cysteine and the closing phenylalanine or tryptophan. A D gene is named only where the DNA matches it firmly. Some rows mark clone size as missing; the rest say once, few, many or name a class of expanded clone.

j_call clone_size v_call d_call cdr3_nt cdr3_aa
TRBJ2-5 - TRBV28 TRBD2 TGTGCCAGCAGTTCCAGGGCTAGCGGGTCCTGGGGAGAGACCCAGTACTTC CASSSRASGSWGETQYF
TRBJ2-1 - TRBV6-2/TRBV6-3 TRBD2 TGTGCCAGCACCCACCCCCCAGGACTAGCGGGAGTATTGTACACTGAGCAGTTCTTC CASTHPPGLAGVLYTEQFF
TRBJ2-7 - TRBV6-1 - TGTGCCAGCAGTCAACGGAGCTGGAGTACCTACGAGCAGTACTTC CASSQRSWSTYEQYF
TRBJ1-5 - TRBV5-6 TRBD1 TGTGCCAGCAGCTCCATCGGGACAGGATCCAGAGCTGGCAATCAGCCCCAGCATTTT CASSSIGTGSRAGNQPQHF
TRBJ1-2 few TRBV6-2/TRBV6-3 - TGTGCCAGCAGTTACGGCGACAGAATCAACTATGGCTACACCTTC CASSYGDRINYGYTF
TRBJ2-2 few TRBV12-3/TRBV12-4 - TGTGCCAGCAGTTTCGGAAGCGCTATGAACACCGGGGAGCTGTTTTTT CASSFGSAMNTGELFF
TRBJ2-7 many TRBV7-7 TRBD1 TGTGCTAGCAGCCCGACCGGACAGGGCTACGAGCAGTACTTC CASSPTGQGYEQYF
TRBJ2-1 - TRBV6-4 - TGTGCCAGCACCCCATTAGGGGCCTACAATGAGCAGTTCTTC CASTPLGAYNEQFF
TRBJ2-7 - TRBV10-3 - TGTGCCATCAGTGATGGGAGCTACGAGCAGTACTTC CAISDGSYEQYF
TRBJ2-7 few TRBV6-2/TRBV6-3 TRBD2 TGTGCCAGCATGACTAGCGGGGGATCCTACGAGCAGTACTTC CASMTSGGSYEQYF
TRBJ2-1 few TRBV7-3 TRBD2 TGTGCCAGCAGCCCCCAACCGGGACTAGCGGGAGGGCATGAGCAGTTCTTC CASSPQPGLAGGHEQFF
TRBJ2-3 - TRBV7-3 TRBD2 TGTGCCAGCAGCTCGACTAGCCCCACAACGCAGTATTTT CASSSTSPTTQYF
TRBJ1-1 few TRBV10-3 - TGTGCCATCAGCGAGACAACTGAAGCTTTCTTT CAISETTEAFF
TRBJ2-1 many TRBV20-1 - TGCAGTGCTAGAGTACCGGGTACGTCCCCCAATGAGCAGTTCTTC CSARVPGTSPNEQFF
TRBJ2-2 - TRBV29-1 TRBD2 TGCAGCGTTTCCGCCGGGGGGACCGGGGAGCTGTTTTTT CSVSAGGTGELFF